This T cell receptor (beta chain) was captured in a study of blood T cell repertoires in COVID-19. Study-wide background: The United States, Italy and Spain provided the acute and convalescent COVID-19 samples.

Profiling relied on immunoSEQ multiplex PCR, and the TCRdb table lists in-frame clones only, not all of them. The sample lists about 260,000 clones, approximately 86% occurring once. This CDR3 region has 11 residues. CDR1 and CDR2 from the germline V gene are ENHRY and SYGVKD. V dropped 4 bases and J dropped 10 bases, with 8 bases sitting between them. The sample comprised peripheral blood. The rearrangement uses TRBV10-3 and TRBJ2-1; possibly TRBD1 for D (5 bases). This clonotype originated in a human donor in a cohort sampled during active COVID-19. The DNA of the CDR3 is TGTGCCATCAGTGGACAGAGCGAGCAGTTCTTC. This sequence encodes CAISGQSEQFF.